A selection of T cell receptor beta chains follows, all from one sample in a study of blood T cell repertoires in COVID-19. The repertoire was sequenced with immunoSEQ multiplex PCR; TCRdb's copy has only in-frame clones and lacks some. The repertoire consists of some 150,000 clones, with 89% occurring once and the leading ten covering around 0.77%. Sequenced: PBMCs or T cells enriched from blood (not recorded which). These receptors came from a woman in her late teens or twenties who had recovered from COVID-19. The CDR3 runs from the conserved cysteine through the conserved F or W. D genes are given only for firm matches. Not all rows give a size; the values are once, few, many and, for expanded clones, a class.

J,size,D,V,length,CDR3,DNA
TRBJ2-7,NA,NA,TRBV19,13,CASRDSLLYEQYF,TGTGCCAGTAGGGACAGCCTACTCTACGAGCAGTACTTC
TRBJ2-7,NA,NA,TRBV9,14,CASSVATGGYEQYF,TGTGCCAGCAGCGTAGCGACAGGAGGATACGAGCAGTACTTC
TRBJ2-5,once,TRBD2,TRBV3-1/TRBV3-2,15,CASSERLAGEETQYF,TGTGCCAGCAGCGAACGACTAGCGGGAGAAGAGACCCAGTACTTC
TRBJ2-7,NA,NA,TRBV6-5,15,CASSVEAGISYEQYF,TGTGCCAGCAGCGTGGAGGCGGGTATAAGTTACGAGCAGTACTTC
TRBJ1-2,NA,NA,TRBV27,15,CASSLMEGPNYGYTF,TGTGCCAGCAGTTTAATGGAGGGACCAAACTATGGCTACACCTTC
TRBJ2-3,NA,TRBD2,TRBV19,16,CASSSSAAGLSDTQYF,TGTGCCAGTAGTTCGAGCGCAGCGGGACTTTCAGATACGCAGTATTTT
TRBJ2-7,few,TRBD1,TRBV7-8,13,CASSPRTGPVQYF,TGTGCCAGCAGCCCACGGACAGGGCCAGTGCAGTACTTC
TRBJ2-2,NA,TRBD2,TRBV24-1,15,CATSASGRVGGELFF,TGTGCCACCAGTGCGAGCGGGAGGGTCGGCGGGGAGCTGTTTTTT
TRBJ2-3,NA,NA,TRBV5-1,14,CASSPLQARDTQYF,TGCGCCAGCAGCCCTCTGCAGGCCCGGGATACGCAGTATTTT
TRBJ1-1,NA,NA,TRBV6-2/TRBV6-3,16,CASSYYPGDLSTEAFF,TGTGCCAGCAGTTATTATCCCGGGGATCTGAGCACTGAAGCTTTCTTT
TRBJ1-2,once,TRBD1,TRBV10-1,13,CASTGGPIYGYTF,TGCGCCAGCACAGGGGGTCCTATTTATGGCTACACCTTC
TRBJ2-4,NA,NA,TRBV7-9,13,CASSLGSGNIQYF,TGTGCCAGCAGCCTAGGGTCGGGGAACATTCAGTACTTC
TRBJ2-1,NA,NA,TRBV10-3,16,CAISESIGSGWNEQFF,TGTGCCATCAGTGAGTCGATCGGGAGTGGGTGGAATGAGCAGTTCTTC
TRBJ2-1,NA,TRBD2,TRBV15,16,CATSRVGTSGSLEQFF,TGTGCCACCAGCAGAGTGGGGACTAGCGGGTCATTGGAACAGTTCTTC
TRBJ2-1,NA,TRBD2,TRBV7-7,15,CASSLASGMYNEQFF,TGTGCTAGCAGCTTAGCTAGCGGGATGTACAATGAGCAGTTCTTC
TRBJ2-5,NA,NA,TRBV7-9,16,CASSLALGYAGETQYF,TGTGCCAGCAGCTTAGCGCTCGGCTATGCGGGAGAGACCCAGTACTTC
TRBJ2-2,NA,TRBD2,TRBV7-8,15,CASSLRGGNTGELFF,TGTGCCAGCAGCTTACGCGGGGGGAACACCGGGGAGCTGTTTTTT
TRBJ1-5,few,TRBD1,TRBV28,13,CASINRGQQPQHF,TGTGCCAGCATAAACAGGGGGCAACAGCCCCAGCATTTT
TRBJ2-7,NA,NA,TRBV19,13,CASSIGSSYEQYF,TGTGCCAGTAGTATAGGGAGCTCCTACGAGCAGTACTTC
TRBJ1-1,NA,NA,TRBV30,11,CAWSGGGGAFF,TGTGCCTGGAGTGGGGGTGGAGGGGCTTTCTTT
TRBJ1-5,NA,TRBD1,TRBV7-2,15,CASSLLGQSNQPQHF,TGTGCCAGCAGCTTACTGGGACAGAGCAATCAGCCCCAGCATTTT
TRBJ1-3,NA,NA,TRBV7-9,13,CASRLGGGNTIYF,TGTGCCAGCAGGCTCGGAGGTGGAAACACCATATATTTT
TRBJ1-2,NA,NA,TRBV4-1,15,CASSPVPTPPYGYTF,TGCGCCAGCAGCCCCGTTCCAACTCCACCTTATGGCTACACCTTC
TRBJ2-2,NA,NA,TRBV3-1/TRBV3-2,16,CASSKGESANTGELFF,TGTGCCAGCAGCAAGGGGGAGTCGGCGAACACCGGGGAGCTGTTTTTT
TRBJ2-5,once,TRBD1,TRBV11-2,17,CASSLASGTGVQETQYF,TGTGCCAGCAGCTTAGCCTCCGGGACAGGGGTACAAGAGACCCAGTACTTC
TRBJ2-5,NA,TRBD1,TRBV7-7,15,CASSLRTGTQETQYF,TGTGCTAGCAGCTTAAGGACAGGGACCCAAGAGACCCAGTACTTC
TRBJ2-3,NA,TRBD1,TRBV2,14,CASSTGTEADTQYF,TGTGCCAGTAGCACCGGGACAGAGGCAGATACGCAGTATTTT
TRBJ1-2,NA,NA,TRBV6-2/TRBV6-3,14,CASSYSGTTYGYTF,TGTGCCAGCAGTTACTCCGGGACAACTTATGGCTACACCTTC
TRBJ2-2,NA,NA,TRBV14,14,CASSQDLGAGELFF,TGTGCCAGCAGCCAAGATCTAGGGGCCGGGGAGCTGTTTTTT
TRBJ1-4,NA,TRBD1,TRBV7-9,18,CASSLIPTGVGTNEKLFF,TGTGCCAGCAGCTTAATCCCGACAGGGGTTGGAACTAATGAAAAACTGTTTTTT
TRBJ1-2,NA,TRBD1,TRBV28,14,CASSWAGTDYGYTF,TGTGCCAGCAGTTGGGCCGGGACAGACTATGGCTACACCTTC
TRBJ1-1,NA,NA,TRBV19,15,CASRRTWPKNTEAFF,TGTGCCAGTAGAAGGACATGGCCCAAGAACACTGAAGCTTTCTTT
TRBJ2-1,NA,TRBD2,TRBV7-9,16,CASSLASGRGYNEQFF,TGTGCCAGCAGCTTAGCGAGCGGGAGGGGCTACAATGAGCAGTTCTTC
TRBJ2-5,NA,NA,TRBV29-1,12,CSVKRGMETQYF,TGCAGCGTAAAGAGGGGGATGGAGACCCAGTACTTC
TRBJ2-1,NA,NA,TRBV20-1,15,CSASLYRVSYNEQFF,TGCAGTGCTAGTCTTTACAGGGTCTCCTACAATGAGCAGTTCTTC
TRBJ1-5,NA,NA,TRBV5-4,11,CASSPTLGGHF,TGTGCCAGCAGCCCTACCCTCGGGGGGCATTTT